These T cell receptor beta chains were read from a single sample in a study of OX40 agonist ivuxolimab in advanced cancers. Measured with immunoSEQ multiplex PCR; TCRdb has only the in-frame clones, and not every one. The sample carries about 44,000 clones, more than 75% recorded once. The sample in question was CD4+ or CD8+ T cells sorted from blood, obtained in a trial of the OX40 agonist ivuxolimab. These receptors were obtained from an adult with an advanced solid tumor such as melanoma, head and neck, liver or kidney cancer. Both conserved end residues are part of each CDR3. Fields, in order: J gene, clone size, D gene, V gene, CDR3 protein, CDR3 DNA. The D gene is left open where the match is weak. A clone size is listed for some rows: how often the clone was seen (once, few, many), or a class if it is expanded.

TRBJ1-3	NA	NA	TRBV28	CASSLFLPSPTGNTIYF	TGTGCCAGCAGTTTATTTCTACCTTCGCCCACTGGAAACACCATATATTTT
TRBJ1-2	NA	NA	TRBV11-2	CASSFAGSPYGYTF	TGTGCCAGCAGCTTTGCAGGGTCTCCCTATGGCTACACCTTC
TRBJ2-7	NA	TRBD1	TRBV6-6	CASSTGQDVDEQYF	TGTGCCAGCAGTACAGGACAGGATGTGGACGAGCAGTACTTC
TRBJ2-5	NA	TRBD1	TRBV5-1	CASSPGTGRGETQYF	TGCGCCAGCAGCCCCGGGACAGGACGCGGGGAGACCCAGTACTTC
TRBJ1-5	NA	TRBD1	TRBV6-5	CASSVGQAGGPQHF	TGTGCCAGCAGCGTGGGACAGGCAGGGGGGCCCCAGCATTTT
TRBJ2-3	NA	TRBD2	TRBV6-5	CASSASGGGIDTQYF	TGTGCCAGCAGTGCTAGCGGGGGAGGGATTGATACGCAGTATTTT
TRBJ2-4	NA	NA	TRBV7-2	CASSLAWAAQNIQYF	TGTGCCAGCAGCTTAGCTTGGGCCGCACAAAACATTCAGTACTTC
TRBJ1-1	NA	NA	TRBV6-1	CASSGRFGAFF	TGTGCCAGCAGCGGACGGTTTGGAGCTTTCTTT
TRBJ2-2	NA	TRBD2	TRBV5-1	CASSLGLAGLRTGELFF	TGCGCCAGCAGCCTAGGACTAGCGGGATTACGGACCGGGGAGCTGTTTTTT
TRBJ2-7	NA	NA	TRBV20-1	CSASPREQYF	TGCAGTGCCAGCCCGAGGGAGCAGTACTTC
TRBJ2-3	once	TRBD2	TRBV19	CASSIASGSTDTQYF	TGTGCCAGTAGTATAGCTAGCGGGAGCACAGATACGCAGTATTTT
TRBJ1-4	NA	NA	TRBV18	CASSPGEGANEKLFF	TGTGCCAGCTCACCAGGCGAGGGGGCTAATGAAAAACTGTTTTTT
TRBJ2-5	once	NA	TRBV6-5	CASSYKRRGETQYF	TGTGCCAGCAGTTACAAGCGGCGGGGAGAGACCCAGTACTTC
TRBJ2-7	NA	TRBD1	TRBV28	CASLTGTGDEQYF	TGTGCCAGCCTTACGGGGACAGGGGACGAGCAGTACTTC
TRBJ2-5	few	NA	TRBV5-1	CASSETGPRTQYF	TGCGCCAGCAGCGAGACAGGCCCCAGGACCCAGTACTTC
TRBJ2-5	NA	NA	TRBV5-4	CASSLEGQEAQETQYF	TGTGCCAGCAGCTTGGAGGGACAAGAGGCCCAAGAGACCCAGTACTTC
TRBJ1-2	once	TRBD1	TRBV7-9	CASSHRQGYGYTF	TGTGCCAGCAGCCACCGACAGGGGTATGGCTACACCTTC
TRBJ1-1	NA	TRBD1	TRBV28	CASETYRGRTEAFF	TGTGCCAGCGAAACCTACAGGGGGAGGACTGAAGCTTTCTTT
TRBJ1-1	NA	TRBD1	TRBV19	CASSRQGDTEAFF	TGTGCCAGTAGTAGGCAGGGGGACACTGAAGCTTTCTTT
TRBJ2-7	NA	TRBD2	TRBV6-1	CASSFTSGDSYEQYF	TGTGCCAGCAGTTTCACTAGCGGGGACTCCTACGAGCAGTACTTC
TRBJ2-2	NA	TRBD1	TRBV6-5	CASSLLQGARSGELFF	TGTGCCAGCAGTTTATTACAGGGGGCTAGATCCGGGGAGCTGTTTTTT
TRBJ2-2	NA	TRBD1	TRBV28	CASQAGGANTGELFF	TGTGCCAGCCAGGCAGGGGGCGCAAACACCGGGGAGCTGTTTTTT
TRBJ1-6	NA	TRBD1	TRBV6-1	CASSEVGTGPNSPLHF	TGTGCCAGCAGTGAAGTTGGGACAGGGCCGAATTCACCCCTCCACTTT
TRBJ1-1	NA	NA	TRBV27	CASRLPPAEAFF	TGTGCCAGCAGACTCCCCCCCGCTGAAGCTTTCTTT
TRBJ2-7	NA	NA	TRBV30	CAWSVLSYEQYF	TGTGCCTGGAGTGTACTGTCGTACGAGCAGTACTTC
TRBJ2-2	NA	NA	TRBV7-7	CASSLAPVGLSYFVTGELFF	TGTGCCAGCAGCTTAGCCCCGGTGGGACTCTCCTACTTCGTCACCGGGGAGCTGTTTTTT
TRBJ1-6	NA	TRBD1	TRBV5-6	CASSPNRDSYNSPLHF	TGTGCCAGCAGCCCTAATAGGGACAGTTATAATTCACCCCTCCACTTT
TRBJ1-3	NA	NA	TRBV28	CASSIENTIYF	TGTGCCAGCAGTATCGAAAACACCATATATTTT
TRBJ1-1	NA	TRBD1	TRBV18	CASSPAGGGQGTEAFF	TGTGCCAGCTCACCAGCAGGGGGCGGGCAGGGGACTGAAGCTTTCTTT
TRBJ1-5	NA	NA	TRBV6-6	CASSRDGNQPQHF	TGTGCCAGCAGCAGGGACGGCAATCAGCCCCAGCATTTT
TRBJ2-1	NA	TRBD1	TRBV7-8	CASRTGTGFFEEDEQFF	TGTGCCAGCAGGACCGGGACAGGGTTCTTTGAGGAGGATGAGCAGTTCTTC
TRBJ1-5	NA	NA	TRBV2	CASSGGQGIQPQHF	TGTGCCAGCAGTGGAGGGCAGGGTATTCAGCCCCAGCATTTT
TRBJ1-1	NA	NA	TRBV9	CASSVIIGTEAFF	TGTGCCAGCAGCGTAATAATCGGCACTGAAGCTTTCTTT
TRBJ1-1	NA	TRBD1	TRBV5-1	CASSRSGTGTEAFF	TGCGCCAGCAGTCGATCCGGGACAGGGACTGAAGCTTTCTTT
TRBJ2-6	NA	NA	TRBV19	CASSLGAGAVGANVLTF	TGTGCCAGTAGCCTTGGGGCGGGCGCAGTTGGGGCCAACGTCCTGACTTTC
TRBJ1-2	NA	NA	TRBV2	CASSERGGYGYTF	TGTGCCAGCAGTGAGAGAGGCGGCTATGGCTACACCTTC
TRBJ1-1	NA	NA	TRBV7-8	CASSPYRFGGNTEAFF	TGTGCCAGCAGCCCATACAGGTTTGGGGGCAACACTGAAGCTTTCTTT
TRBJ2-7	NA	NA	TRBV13	CASSSPGYEQYF	TGTGCCAGCAGCTCCCCGGGGTACGAGCAGTACTTC
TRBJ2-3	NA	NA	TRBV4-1	CASSQDTTTDTQYF	TGCGCCAGCAGCCAAGATACAACCACAGATACGCAGTATTTT
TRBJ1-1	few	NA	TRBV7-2	CASSLVSRNTEAFF	TGTGCCAGCAGCTTAGTGAGTAGGAACACTGAAGCTTTCTTT
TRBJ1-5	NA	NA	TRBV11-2	CASSLDAPRAPQHF	TGTGCCAGCAGCTTAGATGCCCCACGGGCGCCCCAGCATTTT
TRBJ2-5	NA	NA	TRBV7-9	CASSFGGTQYF	TGTGCCAGCAGTTTCGGGGGGACCCAGTACTTC
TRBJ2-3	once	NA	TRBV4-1	CASSQDPSSTDTQYF	TGCGCCAGCAGCCAAGATCCCTCTAGCACAGATACGCAGTATTTT
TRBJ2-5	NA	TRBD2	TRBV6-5	CASSSPSGGESETQYF	TGTGCCAGCAGTTCCCCTAGCGGGGGGGAGTCAGAGACCCAGTACTTC
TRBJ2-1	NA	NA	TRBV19	CASSITHTYGGQSPEQFF	TGTGCCAGTAGTATAACACATACCTACGGAGGACAGTCCCCTGAGCAGTTCTTC
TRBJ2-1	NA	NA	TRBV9	CASSVARFGSGEQFF	TGTGCCAGCAGCGTAGCTCGATTTGGATCAGGTGAGCAGTTCTTC
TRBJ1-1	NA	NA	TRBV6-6	CATLTEMNTEAFF	TGTGCCACCCTGACGGAGATGAACACTGAAGCTTTCTTT
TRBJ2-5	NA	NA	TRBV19	CASSIDGPPGVETQYF	TGTGCCAGTAGTATAGACGGGCCACCGGGGGTAGAGACCCAGTACTTC
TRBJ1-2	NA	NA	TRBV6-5	CASSSFGANYGYTF	TGTGCCAGCAGTTCCTTCGGTGCTAACTATGGCTACACCTTC
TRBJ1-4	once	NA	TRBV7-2	CASSFSGDAGTVNEKLFF	TGTGCCAGCAGCTTCTCCGGGGACGCCGGGACGGTTAATGAAAAACTGTTTTTT
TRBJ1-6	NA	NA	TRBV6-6	CASSTEFHNSPLHF	TGTGCCAGCAGCACCGAATTTCATAATTCACCCCTCCACTTT
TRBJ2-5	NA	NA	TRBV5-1	CASSLGGGRRETQYF	TGCGCCAGCAGCCTTGGAGGCGGGCGCCGGGAGACCCAGTACTTC